These 3 T cell receptor beta chains were sequenced from one sample in a study of blood T cell repertoires in COVID-19 (dated by TCRdb to 2020 to 2021). Receptor libraries were prepared by the immunoSEQ multiplex PCR assay. Entries here come from immuneACCESS through TCRdb and include only in-frame sequences with V and J called. Some clones fail to appear in such tables; in the studies checked, an unresolved V gene covers under half of the shortfall, and the cause of the remainder is unknown. The sample records over 110,000 clones, about 87% of which are singletons. Roughly 1.5% of the sample rests with the top ten. Sequencing was performed on peripheral blood. All receptors come from a woman aged 45-65 years with acute or convalescent COVID-19.

The gene calls are TRBV24-1 and TRBJ2-1; 8 nucleotides match TRBD2. V lost 4 bases, J lost 9 bases, and 16 bases stayed unmatched. Germline V gene sequence: CDR1 KGHDR, CDR2 SFDVKD. This CDR3 region has 17 residues. CDR3 DNA: TGTGCCACCAGTGACCCCGTGGCGAGCGGGGGTAGGTTTGAGCAGTTCTTC. The encoded protein is CATSDPVASGGRFEQFF.

This clone was recorded a few times. The chain couples TRBV2 to TRBJ1-1; no clear D gene. V lost 7 bases, J lost 1 base, and 10 bases lay in between. The V gene's germline CDR1 is SNHLY and CDR2 FYNNEI. CDR3 length: 13 residues. CDR3 sequence (DNA): TGTGCCAGCATTGTCATTCCGAACACTGAAGCTTTCTTT. Amino acids: CASIVIPNTEAFF.

The V gene is TRBV9, the J gene TRBJ2-3, with D perhaps TRBD2 (6 bases). Trimming stripped 3 bases from V and 6 bases from J, with 17 bases between. This CDR3 has 15 residues. Per germline, CDR1 SGDLS and CDR2 YYNGEE. CDR3 protein: CASSEGGGAWDTQYF. The CDR3 DNA is TGTGCCAGCAGCGAGGGTGGCGGGGCATGGGATACGCAGTATTTT.